The T cell receptor (beta chain) described here comes from a study of shared clonotypes between healthy human individuals (dated by TCRdb to between 2020 and 2021). With regard to the full study: Three men and a couple of women, aged 18 to 49 years, made up the cohort. Per donor, leukapheresis produced somewhere between about 0.9 and 10 billion PBMCs. For each donor, CD4 naive and CD4 memory were each given three plates, CD8 naive was given two plates, and CD8 memory was given one plate. Blood TCR repertoires of five healthy adults were deeply sequenced to estimate repertoire size and the extent of clonotype sharing between individuals. Different laboratories and diverse techniques were used to prepare libraries and sequence TCR repertoires, to increase sequencing depth and limit assay-specific biases. Study-wide findings and limitations: Larger estimated clonotype richness was generally found for naive subsets than for memory subsets. Around 5% of naive CD4, roughly 3.6% of naive CD8, 2% to 2.5% of memory CD4, and 0.4% of memory CD8 clonotypes were shared across several donors. Because the study included only a small number of donors, the genetic and exposure-history diversity represented was limited. Incomplete sequencing was indicated by rarefaction of sorted-subset datasets, despite the large sequencing depth. Sampling was restricted to blood, and TCR repertoires in tissue are likely to differ from TCR repertoires in blood. Clonotypes shared by all four sorted-subset donors showed higher generation probabilities than non-shared clonotypes. Pairwise subsampling indicated that sequencing depth was expected to affect the degree of clonotype sharing among donors.

In regard to this clone: Its antigen target is currently unknown. Per-nucleotide qualities are absent, and no much larger clonotype sits a single base away.

Using the deep immunoSEQ assay, multiplex PCR amplified TCR CDR3 regions from genomic DNA. Extracted genomic DNA from each cell subset was spread evenly across all wells of several immunoSEQ 96-well plates, with each plate serving as a replicate. Each replicate PCR for sorted subsets received about 200 ng genomic DNA, equal to roughly 33,000 T cell genomes. The purified libraries were quantified using a Qubit 3.0 fluorometer, sized with a Bioanalyzer 2100, and then quantified again using the KAPA Library Quantification kit. Every immunoSEQ 96-well plate was sequenced on a dedicated single-read 150-cycle Illumina NextSeq 550 flow cell. In the original analysis: Because the immunoSEQ output included only junctional sequences and no quality scores, the filtering could not be the same as the filtering used for full-length reads. To assign V/J genes and CDR3, sequences were annotated against IMGT germline references using PyIR, a Python wrapper for IgBLAST v1.9. Reads were filtered out if the reads had weak V/J assignments (E-value above 1e-6), no CDR3, stop codons, out-of-frame junctions, or ambiguous translated residues. V3J clonotypes were defined as sequences sharing an identical inferred V gene, J gene, and CDR3 amino acid sequence. To compute the percentage overlap between repertoires, the number of shared unique clonotypes was divided by the size of the smaller repertoire. Repertoire richness was assessed with RTK rarefaction, the Chao1 estimator, and Recon v2.1 estimates of unobserved clonotypes. OLGA was used to compute generation probabilities for all TCRbeta clonotypes that the gDNA method yielded from a few donors. Here the immuneACCESS table is served through TCRdb, limited to in-frame sequences with V and J called. Missing clones are a known gap in these copies; in checked studies unresolved V genes cover under half, and the rest lacks a known reason. Clonal size and the V and J genes are those of that table, whereas D and trimming came from the DNA. The sample has roughly 810,000 clones on record, about 96% of them singletons. Less than 0.3% of the sample is in the top ten clones.

For the CD8 naive samples, CD45RO-negative cells were positively selected for CCR7, yielding a CD45RA+CCR7+ population from which TemRA cells were excluded. The donors were healthy, HIV-negative adults who had no recently reported acute infections or vaccinations. Every donor was a Caucasian adult living in Nashville, Tennessee, USA. Blood was obtained by leukapheresis, after which PBMCs were separated by Ficoll-Histopaque density gradient centrifugation and cryopreserved in liquid nitrogen vapor phase. Analytical flow cytometry was used to check the purity and quantity of each magnetically sorted T cell population. Each sorted fraction had its genomic DNA isolated and then quantified by UV absorbance on a Nanodrop 2000c. V lost 4 bases and J lost 2 bases, and the count of bases not matched to a germline gene is 3. From a lookup of the germline V gene, CDR1 and CDR2 are MGHRA and YSYEKL. The CDR3, cysteine through phenylalanine, is 15 amino acids long. Only the CDR3 DNA stays, 45 bases, in frame from base 1.

The chain links TRBV4-1 with TRBJ2-7, with TRBD2 matching 12 junction bases. The specimen sequenced was naive CD8+ T cells sorted from blood. This specimen's cell subset or site label, interpreted: CD45RA+CCR7+. The TCR sequence derives from a young man in good health. The nucleotide sequence is TGCGCCAGCAGCCGCCTAGCGGGAGGGCCCTACGAGCAGTACTTC. This is translated as CASSRLAGGPYEQYF.